This TCR beta chain was documented in a study of cytomegalovirus exposure and HLA in healthy donors. The PCR employed 60 Vbeta primers together with 13 Jbeta primers. Produced via immunoSEQ multiplex PCR; TCRdb's table is partial and in-frame only. The repertoire holds under 150,000 clones, with less than 9.5% as singletons. Trimming removed 4 bases from V and 5 bases from J, with 16 bases in between. The CDR3 contains 15 residues. Germline V CDR1 and CDR2: SGHDT, YYEEEE. The origin of this receptor is a male donor in good health and CMV-seronegative. This chain connects TRBV5-6 to TRBJ1-5, with D possibly TRBD1 on 5 matching bases. Source material: PBMCs. This CDR3 is CASSAGRGGDQPQHF. For the CDR3, the DNA is TGTGCCAGCAGCGCGGGACGTGGGGGGGATCAGCCCCAGCATTTT.